This is a list of T cell receptor beta chains from one sample in a study of cytomegalovirus exposure and HLA in healthy donors. The data were produced by immunoSEQ multiplex PCR, yet TCRdb's version contains in-frame clones alone and is incomplete. The sample has approximately 150,000 clones, 60% to 85% seen once. The sequencing input was PBMCs. The receptors shown here come from a male donor in good health and CMV-seropositive. Each CDR3 is given with its conserved first and last residue. A D gene is named only where the DNA matches it firmly. Clone size is given for some rows only: seen once, a few or many times, or a class if the clone is expanded.

d_call clone_size j_call v_call cdr3_nt cdr3_aa
- - TRBJ2-7 TRBV6-5 TGTGCCAGCAGTTCCGTTTACGAGCAGTACTTC CASSSVYEQYF
- - TRBJ2-2 TRBV15 TGTGCCACCAGCAGAGTTGTCCAGAACACCGGGGAGCTGTTTTTT CATSRVVQNTGELFF
TRBD2 - TRBJ2-7 TRBV25-1 TGTGCCAGCAGTGACCCACTAGCGGGCTACGAGCAGTACTTC CASSDPLAGYEQYF
- - TRBJ2-3 TRBV7-2 TGTGCCAGCAGCTTAGACCTGAGAGGCGGGGGACAAGATACGCAGTATTTT CASSLDLRGGGQDTQYF
TRBD1 - TRBJ2-7 TRBV16 TGTGCCAGCAGCCTGACAGGGAGATACGAGCAGTACTTC CASSLTGRYEQYF
- - TRBJ2-7 TRBV7-9 TGTGCCAGCAGCGAGATACAGGGATGGAACGAGCAGTACTTC CASSEIQGWNEQYF
- once TRBJ1-1 TRBV30 TGTGCCTTGGTCAGGTCAGGAGGCTACACTGAAGCTTTCTTT CALVRSGGYTEAFF
- - TRBJ2-7 TRBV7-2 TGTGCCAGCAGCCTTGTGGGGGGAATAAAGACCTACGAGCAGTACTTC CASSLVGGIKTYEQYF
- once TRBJ2-3 TRBV27 TGTGCCAGTACACGGGGGAGGACAGATACGCAGTATTTT CASTRGRTDTQYF
- - TRBJ2-7 TRBV11-2 TGTGCCAGCAGCATCACACTACGGGGTGGCGACGAGCAGTACTTC CASSITLRGGDEQYF
- - TRBJ1-4 TRBV5-1 TGCGCCAGCAGCTCCGGGACAAGAGGCGAAAAACTGTTTTTT CASSSGTRGEKLFF
TRBD1 - TRBJ2-2 TRBV2 TGTGCCAGCGAGGGGGCGATCGGGGAGCTGTTTTTT CASEGAIGELFF
TRBD1 - TRBJ1-4 TRBV30 TGTGCCTGGGCGACAGGGTCAACTAATGAAAAACTGTTTTTT CAWATGSTNEKLFF
TRBD2 - TRBJ2-1 TRBV4-3 TGCGCCAGCAGCCAAGATCTCAGCGGGGGCTACAATGAGCAGTTCTTC CASSQDLSGGYNEQFF
- - TRBJ1-6 TRBV2 TGTGCCAGCAGTGAAGTTGGACGGGGTAATTCACCCCTCCACTTT CASSEVGRGNSPLHF
TRBD1 - TRBJ2-2 TRBV23-1 TGCGCCAGCAATCACAGGGGGCAAGTCACCGGGGAGCTGTTTTTT CASNHRGQVTGELFF
- few TRBJ2-7 TRBV7-8 TGTGCCAGCAGCTTACTAGTCATCGAGCAGTACTTC CASSLLVIEQYF
TRBD1 few TRBJ1-2 TRBV7-2 TGTGCCAGCAGCCCACAGGGGGCTGGCTATGGCTACACCTTC CASSPQGAGYGYTF